This T cell receptor (beta chain) was obtained from a study of T cell responses to AZD1222 COVID-19 vaccine. Whole-study findings and limits: Recipients of AZD1222 seropositive at baseline numbered only 6 or 7. Donors skewed white British and female; clonal diversity was possibly underestimated. The repertoires were collected only after the peak T cell response. The CD4 TCRs associated with vaccination extended across spike and predominated at 160-218 and 743-854.

Produced via immunoSEQ multiplex PCR; TCRdb's table is partial and in-frame only. The table lists approximately 140,000 clones, more than 85% of them singletons. The CDR3 loop spans 16 amino acids. Germline CDR1 and CDR2: SGHVS and FNYEAQ. With 0 bases removed from V and 3 bases from J, the gap between germline ends came to 13 bases. This clone has only one observation. Its specificity is unknown. The sample in question was peripheral blood, obtained on day 0 of AZD1222 vaccination. This chain links TRBV7-6 with TRBJ2-3, with TRBD2 as a possible D gene (6 bases). The origin of this receptor is an adult in good health. The DNA of the CDR3 is TGTGCCAGCAGCTTAGCGAGCCCTAGCGCGACAGATACGCAGTATTTT. It translates to CASSLASPSATDTQYF. The variable domain in full, completed from reference TRBV7-6 and TRBJ2-3, reads GAGVSQSPRYKVTKRGQDVALRCDPISGHVSLYWYRQALGQGPEFLTYFNYEAQQDKSGLPNDRFSAERPEGSISTLTIQRTEQRDSAMYRCASSLASPSATDTQYFGPGTRLTVL.